This T cell receptor (beta chain) was recovered during a study of blood T cell repertoires in COVID-19. Study-wide background: COVID-19 samples, acute and convalescent, were from the United States, Italy and Spain. The analysed material was cDNA or gDNA that came from T cells, B-cell-depleted T cells, or PBMCs.

Measured with immunoSEQ multiplex PCR; TCRdb has only the in-frame clones, and not every one. This sample has about 120,000 clones; around nine tenths occur once, and the top ten carry 15% to 20%. The CDR3 spans 15 residues. CDR1 is SGHTA, CDR2 FQGNSA, per germline. Trimming took off 1 base at V and 8 bases at J, with 18 bases between the two ends. The TCR comes from a human donor with acute or convalescent COVID-19. The donor label of this sample is uncertain. V usage is TRBV7-2 and J usage is TRBJ2-7; D is perhaps TRBD1 (6 bases). Material for sequencing was peripheral blood. The CDR3 sequence: CASSLESGQRQKQYF. The CDR3 nucleotides are TGTGCCAGCAGCTTAGAGAGCGGACAGAGGCAGAAGCAGTACTTC.